The 17 T cell receptor beta chains in this list originate from one sample, sequenced in a study of monozygotic twins with cystic fibrosis. Only in-frame clones appear in the TCRdb table, and some are missing; sequencing was by immunoSEQ multiplex PCR. Of around 34,000 clones in the sample, more than 90% were seen once. Material: blood. The receptor source for this set is a girl aged 2-15 years with cystic fibrosis.

The chain is built from TRBV6-1 and TRBJ2-5; D is undetermined. V gave up 1 base and J gave up 6 bases, with 0 bases separating them. The CDR3 has 10 amino acids. Germline CDR1 reads MNHNS; CDR2 reads SASEGT. CDR3 in DNA: TGTGCCAGCAGTGAAGAGACCCAGTACTTC. Protein: CASSEETQYF.

V and J are TRBV30 and TRBJ2-1; TRBD2 matches at 15 bases. This CDR3 comprises 17 residues. J lost 2 bases, V lost 5 bases, and 7 bases had no gene match. The germline V gene encodes CDR1 GTSNPN and CDR2 SVGIG (reference sequence). CDR3 coding DNA: TGTGCCTGGGGTCCAGGACTAGCGGGGGGGCCCTACAATGAGCAGTTCTTC. Amino acids: CAWGPGLAGGPYNEQFF.

A note on this clone: The junction differs from germline at one of its ends, possibly a read error. The chain carries TRBV5-1 and TRBJ2-7; possibly TRBD1 or TRBD2 for D (5 bases each). The CDR3 runs 14 residues. CDR1 and CDR2 from the germline V gene are SGHRS and YFSETQ. The CDR3 is CASNLGDDSYEQYF. CDR3 nucleotides: TGCGCCAGCAACTTGGGGGACGACTCCTACGAGCAGTACTTC.

The chain combines TRBV2 with TRBJ1-3; D unclear. The CDR3 consists of 11 residues. The germline V gene encodes CDR1 SNHLY and CDR2 FYNNEI. Trimming took off 6 bases at V and 1 base at J, with 1 base between the two ends. The CDR3 DNA reads as TGTGCCAGCAGATCTGGAAACACCATATATTTT. Protein: CASRSGNTIYF.

This chain links TRBV20-1 with TRBJ2-3; D gene ambiguous. The CDR3 length is 11 residues. Per germline, CDR1 DFQATT and CDR2 SNEGSKA (reference sequence). V lost 3 bases and J 6 bases, leaving 7 bases between the germline ends. The CDR3 nucleotides read TGCAGTGCTAGCGCGAGGGATACGCAGTATTTT. It codes for CSASARDTQYF.

The chain uses TRBV5-4 and TRBJ2-1; 7 nucleotides line up with TRBD1. V lost 5 bases and J lost 0; bases outside the gene matches: 5. This CDR3 has 15 amino acids. The germline gives CDR1 SGHNT, CDR2 YYREEE (reference sequence). CDR3 protein: CASSSGTDSYNEQFF. CDR3 sequence (DNA): TGTGCCAGCAGTTCCGGGACAGACTCCTACAATGAGCAGTTCTTC.

This rearrangement joins TRBV28 to TRBJ2-3; D perhaps matches TRBD2 (6 bases). The CDR3 sequence is 14 residues long. Germline CDR1 and CDR2: MDHEN and SYDVKM. V dropped 5 bases and J dropped 5 bases, with 14 bases sitting between them. The CDR3 DNA sequence: TGTGCCAGCAGTGGAGGGGTGGTCTTAGATACGCAGTATTTT. It specifies CASSGGVVLDTQYF. The variable domain in full, completed from reference TRBV28 and TRBJ2-3, reads DVKVTQSSRYLVKRTGEKVFLECVQDMDHENMFWYRQDPGLGLRLIYFSYDVKMKEKGDIPEGYSVSREKKERFSLILESASTNQTSMYLCASSGGVVLDTQYFGPGTRLTVL.

The gene calls are TRBV28 and TRBJ2-3, with D unresolved. V was clipped by 7 bases and J by 1 base, with 9 bases between them. CDR1 and CDR2 (germline): MDHEN, SYDVKM. This CDR3 spans 13 amino acids. The CDR3: CASTGTGTDTQYF. In nucleotides, the CDR3 is TGTGCCAGCACCGGAACGGGCACAGATACGCAGTATTTT.

In its sample, this clone was seen once. The CDR3 here is CASSPPGRQINSGNTIYF. The CDR3 DNA is TGTGCCAGCTCACCACCTGGACGGCAGATCAACTCTGGAAACACCATATATTTT. The chain has TRBV18 and TRBJ1-3; D remains ambiguous. The V end lost 0 bases, the J end lost 0 bases, and 15 bases lay between the germline ends. CDR3 size: 18 residues. Per the germline V gene, CDR1 is KGHSH and CDR2 is LQKENI.

The V and J genes are TRBV7-9 and TRBJ2-3; D gene unclear. This CDR3 has 15 residues. Germline CDR1 and CDR2: SEHNR and FQNEAQ (reference sequence). V was clipped by 3 bases and J by 0 bases, with 10 bases between them. The CDR3 DNA sequence: TGTGCCAGCAGCTTCTTAGCACCTAGCACAGATACGCAGTATTTT. Its translation is CASSFLAPSTDTQYF. Variable domain in full (rest from reference TRBV7-9 and TRBJ2-3): DTGVSQNPRHKITKRGQNVTFRCDPISEHNRLYWYRQTLGQGPEFLTYFQNEAQLEKSRLLSDRFSAERPKGSFSTLEIQRTEQGDSAMYLCASSFLAPSTDTQYFGPGTRLTVL.

J is TRBJ2-7 and V is TRBV6-1; TRBD1 is a possible D gene (5 bases). Germline-derived CDR1 and CDR2 are MNHNS and SASEGT. The V gene lost 5 bases and the J gene lost 5 bases, with 19 bases spanning the gap. This CDR3 has 15 amino acids. The CDR3 loop reads CASSSQSQGWNEQYF. The DNA of the CDR3 is TGTGCCAGCAGTTCCCAATCCCAGGGCTGGAACGAGCAGTACTTC.

In its sample, this clone ranks as medium-sized (0.01 to 0.1%). The chain recombines TRBV4-2 with TRBJ1-6, with D perhaps TRBD1 (6 bases). CDR3 size: 13 residues. Between the trimmed V and J ends, which lost 4 bases and 13 bases, there was a span of 14 bases. The V gene's germline CDR1 is LGHNA and CDR2 YNFKEQ. The CDR3 region has the DNA TGTGCCAGCAGCCCACGAGAGGGGGGGCCCCTCCACTTT. This encodes CASSPREGGPLHF.

The gene calls are TRBV14 and TRBJ2-5; maybe TRBD1 (6 bases). The CDR3 is 14 amino acids. The germline CDR1 and CDR2 sequences are SGHDN and FVKESK. The ends were cut back, 0 bases at V and 5 bases at J, with 10 bases in the middle. For the CDR3, the DNA is TGTGCCAGCAGCCAAGAGACAGGAAGGGAGACCCAGTACTTC. The encoded protein is CASSQETGRETQYF.

CDR3 in amino acids: CASTRGQGVGNTIYF. The CDR3 DNA reads TGTGCCAGCACCAGAGGACAGGGGGTTGGAAACACCATATATTTT. The V gene is TRBV6-5, the J gene TRBJ1-3, with TRBD1 identical over 10 bases. There are 15 residues in the CDR3. Trimming cost V 7 bases and J 3 bases; bases outside gene matches: 6. Germline V gene lookup returns CDR1 MNHEY and CDR2 SVGAGI.

This sequence joins TRBV29-1 and TRBJ2-1; D might be TRBD1 (6 bases). The length of the CDR3 is 15 residues. Looked up from germline, CDR1 is SQVTM and CDR2 is ANQGSEA. The ends were cut back, 8 bases at V and 0 bases at J, with 17 bases in the middle. The CDR3 is CSSTATGNSYNEQFF. The CDR3 nucleotides are TGCAGCTCGACGGCGACAGGAAACTCCTACAATGAGCAGTTCTTC.

The V gene is TRBV11-2, the J gene TRBJ2-1; 12 nucleotides agree with TRBD1. From germline, CDR1 is SGHAT and CDR2 FQNNGV. Trimming at V came to 5 bases and at J to 7 bases, leaving 9 bases not matched to a gene. CDR3 length: 16 amino acids. CDR3 in amino acids: CASSLLGGQGANEQFF. CDR3 sequence (DNA): TGTGCCAGCAGCCTCCTGGGGGGACAGGGGGCAAATGAGCAGTTCTTC. The variable domain in full, completed from reference TRBV11-2 and TRBJ2-1, reads EAGVAQSPRYKIIEKRQSVAFWCNPISGHATLYWYQQILGQGPKLLIQFQNNGVVDDSQLPKDRFSAERLKGVDSTLKIQPAKLEDSAVYLCASSLLGGQGANEQFFGPGTRLTVL.

This clone was detected only a few times. The chain combines TRBV4-1 with TRBJ2-3, with 7 bases lining up with TRBD2. Germline CDR1 and CDR2: MGHRA and YSYEKL. V dropped 1 base and J dropped 4; count of bases not matched to a gene: 5. The CDR3 runs 15 residues. This CDR3 reads CASSQVGGTPDTQYF. The DNA of the CDR3 is TGCGCCAGCAGCCAAGTGGGGGGGACCCCAGATACGCAGTATTTT.